This T cell receptor beta chain appears in the sequencing data of a study of blood T cells in healthy people across ages. A second PCR, run for roughly 7 to 12 cycles, used a sample-barcoded 5' primer plus a J-beta primer mix. Researchers report that a template-switch adaptor with 12 random nucleotides tagged each cDNA molecule. A single record per CDR3 protein comes from TCRdb applying MiXCR to the 5' RACE reads. The sample carries more than 550,000 distinct CDR3 sequences, about a fifth recorded once. This clonotype turned up a few times. A junction boundary mismatches the germline segment, possibly from a read error. In germline, CDR1 is MNHEY, CDR2 SMNVEV (reference sequence). This CDR3 is 15 amino acids long.

J is TRBJ1-3 and V is TRBV27; no clear D. This receptor was obtained from an older man in good health. Sequencing used blood. CDR3 nucleotide sequence: TGCACCAGCAGCTTACGACACGGAGGAGGAAACACCATATATTTT. Residues: CTSSLRHGGGNTIYF.